The 18 T cell receptor beta chains given below trace back to one sample, sequenced in a study of blood T cells in healthy people across ages. The authors ran a second PCR of roughly 6 to 12 cycles using a sample-barcoded 5' primer and a J-beta primer mix. A single record per CDR3 protein comes from TCRdb applying MiXCR to the 5' RACE reads. The sample shows 1.5 million to 2 million distinct CDR3 sequences, around 48% of them seen only once. The material sequenced was blood. These receptors all stem from a woman aged 40 to 49 in good health.

This clonotype showed up just a few times. This chain links TRBV9 with TRBJ2-1; weak D call: TRBD2 (5 bases). Trimming left V 0 bases short and J 3 bases short, with 10 bases between. The CDR3 sequence is 15 residues long. Germline loops: CDR1 SGDLS, CDR2 YYNGEE. CDR3 loop: CASSVDGEFYNEQFF. CDR3 bases: TGTGCCAGCAGCGTAGACGGGGAATTCTACAATGAGCAGTTCTTC. Using reference TRBV9 and TRBJ2-1 for the parts outside the CDR3, the full variable domain is DSGVTQTPKHLITATGQRVTLRCSPRSGDLSVYWYQQSLDQGLQFLIQYYNGEERAKGNILERFSAQQFPDLHSELNLSSLELGDSALYFCASSVDGEFYNEQFFGPGTRLTVL.

This clonotype appeared a few times. The V call is TRBV25-1, the J call TRBJ2-5; 10 positions agree with TRBD2. The CDR3 is 14 amino acids. V was pared by 4 bases and J by 4 bases, with 3 bases of the junction left unmatched. CDR1 is MGHDK, CDR2 SYGVNS, per germline. DNA for the CDR3: TGTGCCAGCAGTGGTAGCGGGGGGTTAGAGACCCAGTACTTC. This translates into CASSGSGGLETQYF.

The chain couples TRBV5-1 to TRBJ2-2; 8 nucleotides agree with TRBD1. With V trimmed by 0 bases and J by 3 bases, 4 bases remained unmatched. This CDR3 is built from 16 residues. CDR1 is SGHRS, CDR2 YFSETQ, per germline. As DNA, the CDR3 is TGCGCCAGCAGCTTGGTGGGGACAGGATACACCGGGGAGCTGTTTTTT. Protein sequence: CASSLVGTGYTGELFF.

This chain connects TRBV11-2 to TRBJ2-4; no firm D call. TRBJ2-7 explains the end of the DNA better; the J call may be wrong. There are 15 residues in the CDR3. CDR1 and CDR2 from the germline V gene are SGHAT and FQNNGV. Here the CDR3 reads CASSLAATETYEQYF. The CDR3 nucleotides are TGTGCCAGCAGCTTAGCTGCAACAGAGACCTACGAGCAGTACTTC.

The count of this clonotype is one. This rearrangement joins TRBV5-1 to TRBJ2-7; 8 bases map to TRBD1. The CDR3 contains 15 residues. Germline V lookup: CDR1 SGHRS, CDR2 YFSETQ. Trimming removed 4 bases from V and 7 bases from J; junction bases left unmatched: 13. The CDR3 sequence is CASSPDPTGGREQYF. The CDR3 DNA reads as TGCGCCAGCAGCCCCGATCCTACAGGGGGTAGGGAGCAGTACTTC.

This clonotype was seen a few times. The V call is TRBV6-2 or TRBV6-3, the J call TRBJ2-1; 9 bases align to TRBD2. V shed 5 bases and J 8 bases; nucleotides not matched to a gene: 7. Looked up from germline, CDR1 is MNHEY and CDR2 is SVGEGT. The length of the CDR3 is 14 residues. The CDR3 nucleotides are TGTGCCAGCAGTCCGGGACTAGCTTCCCATGAGCAGTTCTTC. This gives the protein CASSPGLASHEQFF.

This chain joins TRBV18 and TRBJ2-5; D gene unclear. V lost 0 bases to trimming and J lost 4 bases, with 9 bases between them. Germline CDR1 KGHSH, CDR2 LQKENI. The CDR3 spans 14 residues. CDR3: CASSPPTVGETQYF. CDR3 coding DNA: TGTGCCAGCTCACCACCGACTGTAGGAGAGACCCAGTACTTC.

This chain joins TRBV5-1 and TRBJ2-3, with TRBD2 matching 8 bases. There are 16 residues in the CDR3. Looked up from germline, CDR1 is SGHRS and CDR2 is YFSETQ. With V trimmed by 1 base and J by 0 bases, 4 bases remained unmatched. This chain's CDR3 is CASSLLASGSTDTQYF. The CDR3 coding sequence is TGCGCCAGCAGCTTGTTGGCTAGCGGGAGCACAGATACGCAGTATTTT.

This chain links TRBV7-2 with TRBJ1-2; D unclear. CDR1 and CDR2 (germline): SGHTA, FQGNSA. This CDR3 has 16 residues. V lost 5 bases to trimming and J lost 3 bases, with 19 bases between them. DNA of the CDR3: TGTGCCAGCAGCCAAACTCCGGGGAGGCTGGACTATGGCTACACCTTC. It yields the protein CASSQTPGRLDYGYTF. The full variable domain, in which reference TRBV7-2 and TRBJ1-2 provide the parts outside the CDR3, is GAGVSQSPSNKVTEKGKDVELRCDPISGHTALYWYRQSLGQGLEFLIYFQGNSAPDKSGLPSDRFSAERTGGSVSTLTIQRTQQEDSAVYLCASSQTPGRLDYGYTFGSGTRLTVV.

This sequence joins TRBV7-3 and TRBJ2-3; D might be TRBD2 (6 bases). Germline V gene data show CDR1 as SGHTA and CDR2 as FQGTGA. V was pared by 5 bases and J by 3 bases, with 12 bases between. The CDR3 sequence is 14 residues long. The CDR3: CASSPSAGTDTQYF. The CDR3 DNA reads TGTGCCAGCAGCCCTTCGGCGGGGACAGATACGCAGTATTTT. Full variable domain (outside the CDR3, taken from reference TRBV7-3 and TRBJ2-3): GAGVSQTPSNKVTEKGKYVELRCDPISGHTALYWYRQSLGQGPEFLIYFQGTGAADDSGLPNDRFFAVRPEGSVSTLKIQRTERGDSAVYLCASSPSAGTDTQYFGPGTRLTVL.

The chain has TRBV7-2 and TRBJ2-7, with 9 bases identical to TRBD1. The CDR3 has 16 amino acids. CDR1 is SGHTA and CDR2 is FQGNSA in the germline V gene. V lost 5 bases to trimming and J lost 2 bases; unmatched junction nucleotides: 10. CDR3 coding DNA: TGTGCCAGCAGCGCAACCGGGACAGGGTTAACCTACGAGCAGTACTTC. It specifies CASSATGTGLTYEQYF.

This clonotype was detected a few times. In DNA form, the CDR3 reads TGTGCCAGCAGCTCGGGACAGGGATTGGGGGTCGCCAAAAACATTCAGTACTTC. Amino acid sequence: CASSSGQGLGVAKNIQYF. V and J are TRBV6-2 or TRBV6-3 and TRBJ2-4; 9 bases match TRBD1. The length of the CDR3 is 18 residues. Losses at the gene ends were 6 bases for V and 1 base for J; bases not matched to a gene: 13. Per the germline V gene, CDR1 is MNHEY and CDR2 is SVGEGT.

This sequence joins TRBV5-4 and TRBJ2-7; D call uncertain. With 4 bases removed from V and 2 bases from J, the gap between germline ends came to 16 bases. The germline CDR1 and CDR2 sequences are SGHNT and YYREEE (reference sequence). The CDR3 runs to 15 residues. In nucleotides, the CDR3 is TGTGCCAGCAGCCGTGGCCAGACTCGGACCTACGAGCAGTACTTC. It is translated as CASSRGQTRTYEQYF. The variable domain in full, with the rest retrieved from reference TRBV5-4 and TRBJ2-7, is ETGVTQSPTHLIKTRGQQVTLRCSSQSGHNTVSWYQQALGQGPQFIFQYYREEENGRGNFPPRFSGLQFPNYSSELNVNALELDDSALYLCASSRGQTRTYEQYFGPGTRLTVT.

The CDR3 nucleotides are TGTGCCAGCAGCCTATCTTCGGCCTCGAGTCCCTATGGCTACACCTTC. Translating it yields CASSLSSASSPYGYTF. The genes are TRBV9 and TRBJ1-2, with no clear D. CDR1 is SGDLS and CDR2 is YYNGEE in the germline V gene. This CDR3 has 16 residues. Trimming removed 4 bases from V and 4 bases from J, with 20 bases in between.

This clonotype was detected only a few times. This chain joins TRBV7-2 and TRBJ2-3, with 10 bases identical to TRBD2. CDR1 and CDR2 from the germline V gene are SGHTA and FQGNSA. CDR3 length equals 17 residues. The V and J ends lost 1 base and 1 base, in that order; junction bases with no gene match: 5. CDR3 region: CASSLGGSGGRTDTQYF. CDR3 nucleotide sequence: TGTGCCAGCAGCTTAGGGGGTAGCGGGGGGCGCACAGATACGCAGTATTTT.

The chain has TRBV12-3 or TRBV12-4 and TRBJ1-1; TRBD1 aligns across 8 bases. The V gene end was trimmed by 7 bases and the J gene end by 2 bases; junction bases not matched to a gene: 6. The CDR3 contains 14 residues. CDR3 nucleotide sequence: TGTGCCAGCAAAGGGACAGGCAAAAACACTGAAGCTTTCTTT. Protein product: CASKGTGKNTEAFF.

In nucleotides, the CDR3 is TGCGCCAGCACCGGGACTAGCGGGGGGGCATTGTTCTTC. Translation: CASTGTSGGALFF. The gene calls are TRBV10-2 and TRBJ2-1; 16 bases are a match to TRBD2. Unmatched junction bases numbered 6, after V lost 7 bases and J lost 15 bases. The CDR3 spans 13 residues. Germline lookup yields CDR1 WSHSY and CDR2 SAAADI.

This rearrangement joins TRBV12-3 or TRBV12-4 to TRBJ1-5, with D possibly being TRBD1 (6 bases). This CDR3 comprises 15 residues. Trimming took 2 bases from V and 6 from J, leaving 14 bases between them. CDR3 sequence: CASSLQGFGSQPQHF. CDR3 bases: TGTGCCAGCAGTTTACAGGGGTTTGGAAGTCAGCCCCAGCATTTT.